One and the same sample provided the 20 T cell receptor beta chains below, sequenced in a study of response to subunit inactivated influenza vaccine. TCRdb re-analysed the RT-PCR reads in MiXCR, keeping a single row per CDR3 protein. Altogether 600,000 to 850,000 distinct CDR3 sequences are present, 11% to 15% being singletons, with the ten largest covering approximately 7.6%. The starting material was PBMCs from blood, obtained around two weeks before vaccination. Every receptor here comes from a man in his fifties or sixties who received an inactivated influenza vaccine.

This clonotype has a count of ten or more. The junction does not match germline at one end; this may be a read error. This chain joins TRBV5-1 and TRBJ2-5; possibly TRBD2 for D (5 bases). The CDR3 sequence is 13 residues long. Germline V gene data show CDR1 as SGHRS and CDR2 as YFSETQ. The CDR3 nucleotides are TGTGCCAGCAGTTTAGAGGGTCGGGAGACCCAGTACTTC. Amino acid sequence: CASSLEGRETQYF.

This clonotype showed up just a few times. The chain recombines TRBV27 with TRBJ2-2, with TRBD2 matching 14 bases. Unmatched junction bases numbered 6, after V lost 9 bases and J lost 3 bases. This CDR3 has 16 amino acids. The germline V gene encodes CDR1 MNHEY and CDR2 SMNVEV (reference sequence). CDR3 sequence reads: CASRTSGGFYTGELFF. The DNA for the CDR3 is TGTGCCAGTAGGACTAGCGGGGGGTTTTACACCGGGGAGCTGTTTTTT.

This clonotype appeared a few times. The J gene is TRBJ1-1, the V gene TRBV29-1; the D is unclear. CDR3 length: 12 amino acids. Germline V gene lookup returns CDR1 SQVTM and CDR2 ANQGSEA. V was shortened by 4 bases and J by 7 bases, with 13 bases between the two germline ends. The CDR3 protein is CSVGVPGSEAFF. DNA of the CDR3: TGCAGCGTTGGCGTCCCAGGTAGTGAAGCTTTCTTT.

The V call is TRBV5-1, the J call TRBJ2-2; the D is unclear. This CDR3 contains 16 residues. Trimming pared 0 bases from V and 0 bases from J, leaving 9 bases between. Per the germline V gene, CDR1 is SGHRS and CDR2 is YFSETQ. This chain's CDR3 is CASSLVFGSNTGELFF. DNA of the CDR3: TGCGCCAGCAGCTTGGTTTTCGGATCGAACACCGGGGAGCTGTTTTTT.

In its sample, this clonotype was seen a few times. The V gene is TRBV20-1, the J gene TRBJ2-1; D is unclear. The V end lost 0 bases, the J end lost 5 bases, and 5 bases lay between the germline ends. Germline V gives CDR1 DFQATT, CDR2 SNEGSKA (reference sequence). The CDR3 covers 12 residues. CDR3 region: CSARENNNEQFF. For the CDR3, the DNA is TGCAGTGCTAGAGAAAACAACAATGAGCAGTTCTTC.

The CDR3 DNA reads as TGTGCCAGCAGCTTAACGGCTAGCGGGAGGGCCGCGGATACGCAGTATTTT. It codes for CASSLTASGRAADTQYF. The gene calls are TRBV7-3 and TRBJ2-3; 12 positions agree with TRBD2. The CDR3 is 17 amino acids. Trimming cost V 0 bases and J 6 bases; bases outside gene matches: 7. Germline CDR1 is SGHTA and CDR2 is FQGTGA.

The chain is built from TRBV6-2 or TRBV6-3 and TRBJ2-6; D gene uncertain. V was shortened by 6 bases and J by 2 bases, with 8 bases between the two germline ends. Germline CDR1 and CDR2: MNHEY and SVGEGT. The length of the CDR3 is 14 residues. The CDR3 DNA reads TGTGCCAGCAGGCGGATTGCTGGGGCCAACGTCCTGACTTTC. It translates to CASRRIAGANVLTF.

The chain couples TRBV2 to TRBJ2-3; either TRBD1 or TRBD2 may fit D (6 bases each). Germline CDR1 is SNHLY and CDR2 is FYNNEI. Trimming stripped 0 bases from V and 5 bases from J, with 12 bases between. The CDR3 sequence is 15 residues long. The CDR3 DNA reads as TGTGCCAGCAGTGAAGCGGGGGGCCGGGTAGATACGCAGTATTTT. Its protein product is CASSEAGGRVDTQYF.

V is TRBV3-1 and J is TRBJ2-3; perhaps TRBD2 as D (5 bases). The CDR3 contains 14 residues. V lost 3 bases, J lost 0 bases, and 7 bases lay in between. Per the germline V gene, CDR1 is LGHDT and CDR2 is YNNKEL (reference sequence). Here the CDR3 reads CASSHRGSTDTQYF. The CDR3, as DNA: TGTGCCAGCAGCCACCGGGGAAGCACAGATACGCAGTATTTT.

The chain has TRBV4-2 and TRBJ1-2; D gene uncertain. The CDR3 consists of 16 residues. V lost 0 bases, J lost 2 bases, and 13 bases lay in between. Germline values: CDR1 LGHNA, CDR2 YNFKEQ. The CDR3 loop is CASSQDGLAANYGYTF. The CDR3 coding sequence is TGTGCCAGCAGCCAAGATGGGCTGGCGGCGAACTATGGCTACACCTTC.

The CDR3: CASSPQLGGYGYTF. CDR3 coding DNA: TGTGCCAGCAGCCCCCAATTGGGGGGCTATGGCTACACCTTC. The chain combines TRBV4-2 with TRBJ1-2; TRBD1 is a possible D gene (5 bases). V was clipped by 4 bases and J by 4 bases, with 13 bases between them. Germline V gives CDR1 LGHNA, CDR2 YNFKEQ. CDR3 length: 14 amino acids.

The chain combines TRBV4-3 with TRBJ2-1; the D gene is possibly TRBD2 (5 bases). Per the germline V gene, CDR1 is LGHNA and CDR2 is YSLEER. Trimming cost V 4 bases and J 12 bases, with 19 bases left between them. The CDR3 extends over 14 amino acids. The CDR3 reads CASSLGKGALVQFF. CDR3 nucleotides: TGCGCCAGCAGCCTCGGAAAAGGAGCACTAGTGCAGTTCTTC.

The rearrangement uses TRBV6-5 and TRBJ1-5, with D unresolved. The CDR3 runs 13 residues. Germline V CDR1 and CDR2: MNHEY, SVGAGI. Trimming took 0 bases from V and 5 from J, leaving 5 bases between them. CDR3 region: CASSYSVDQPQHF. CDR3 sequence (DNA): TGTGCCAGCAGTTACTCGGTAGATCAGCCCCAGCATTTT.

The chain joins TRBV2 to TRBJ2-2; D is unclear. The germline V gene has CDR1 SNHLY and CDR2 FYNNEI. This CDR3 is 14 amino acids long. Trimming removed 2 bases at V and 1 base at J, with 5 bases between. In DNA, the CDR3 is TGTGCCAGCAGTGAATCGGGGAACACCGGGGAGCTGTTTTTT. Protein sequence: CASSESGNTGELFF.

This clonotype was seen many times. The J gene is TRBJ2-7, the V gene TRBV9; tentative D call: TRBD2 (7 bases). The ends were cut back, 0 bases at V and 7 bases at J, with 20 bases in the middle. This CDR3 spans 16 amino acids. The germline gives CDR1 SGDLS, CDR2 YYNGEE. CDR3 region: CASSVGLQGGAREQYF. The CDR3, as DNA: TGTGCCAGCAGCGTAGGGTTACAGGGAGGGGCTCGGGAGCAGTACTTC.

In this sample, this clonotype turned up a few times. V gene TRBV5-7 combines with J gene TRBJ2-3; unclear D gene. TRBV5-7 is an ORF for which the function is uncertain. Trimming pared 10 bases from V and 7 bases from J, leaving 10 bases between. CDR3 length equals 10 residues. The CDR3 nucleotides are TGTGCCCAGCTAGGAAATACGCAGTATTTT. Residues: CAQLGNTQYF.

This clonotype was detected ten times or more. The V call is TRBV5-1, the J call TRBJ1-1, with D tentatively TRBD1 (5 bases). Per germline, CDR1 SGHRS and CDR2 YFSETQ. This CDR3 contains 18 residues. The ends were cut back, 0 bases at V and 0 bases at J, with 18 bases in the middle. CDR3 amino acids: CASSLGNPSKGMNTEAFF. The CDR3 DNA sequence: TGCGCCAGCAGCTTGGGTAACCCATCAAAGGGGATGAACACTGAAGCTTTCTTT.

This clonotype was detected only a few times. The chain joins TRBV20-1 to TRBJ1-2; 7 bases agree with TRBD1. Germline V lookup: CDR1 DFQATT, CDR2 SNEGSKA (reference sequence). The CDR3 contains 13 residues. V lost 6 bases and J lost 3; bases outside the gene matches: 7. The CDR3, as DNA: TGCAGTGCGAACAGGGGCCTTGACTATGGCTACACCTTC. Translated: CSANRGLDYGYTF.

V usage is TRBV7-6 and J usage is TRBJ2-7, with D perhaps being TRBD1 or TRBD2 (6 bases each). The CDR3 contains 13 residues. The V end was cut by 4 bases, the J end by 7 bases, with 14 bases between. The germline CDR1 and CDR2 sequences are SGHVS and FNYEAQ. The CDR3 DNA reads as TGTGCCAGCAGCTCACAGGAGGGGGGAGAGCAGTACTTC. Translated, it gives CASSSQEGGEQYF.

The chain uses TRBV7-8 and TRBJ2-7; possible D gene TRBD1, 8 bases. CDR1 SGHVS and CDR2 FQNEAQ come from the germline V gene. The V gene lost 3 bases and the J gene lost 5 bases, with 14 bases spanning the gap. The CDR3 is made up of 14 amino acids. CDR3 coding DNA: TGTGCCAGCAGCTTGATACAGGGGGGGGACGAGCAGTACTTC. Amino acid sequence: CASSLIQGGDEQYF. The full variable domain, with the rest looked up from reference TRBV7-8 and TRBJ2-7, is GAGVSQSPRYKVAKRGQDVALRCDPISGHVSLFWYQQALGQGPEFLTYFQNEAQLDKSGLPSDRFFAERPEGSVSTLKIQRTQQEDSAVYLCASSLIQGGDEQYFGPGTRLTVT.